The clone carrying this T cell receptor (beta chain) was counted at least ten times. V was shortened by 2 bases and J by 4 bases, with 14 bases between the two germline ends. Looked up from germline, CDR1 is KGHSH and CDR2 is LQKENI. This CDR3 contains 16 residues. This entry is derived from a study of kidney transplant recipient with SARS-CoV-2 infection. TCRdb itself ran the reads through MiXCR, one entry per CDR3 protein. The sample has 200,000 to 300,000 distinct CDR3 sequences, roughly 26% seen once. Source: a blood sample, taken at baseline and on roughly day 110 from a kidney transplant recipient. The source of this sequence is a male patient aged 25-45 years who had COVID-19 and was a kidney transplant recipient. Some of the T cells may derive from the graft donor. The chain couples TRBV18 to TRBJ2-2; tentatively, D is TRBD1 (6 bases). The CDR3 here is CASSPGTGQVTGELFF. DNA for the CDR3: TGTGCCAGCTCACCAGGGACGGGACAAGTCACCGGGGAGCTGTTTTTT.